The subject of this entry is one TCR beta chain. Its antigen is not known. The data are from a study of OX40 agonist ivuxolimab in advanced cancers. Across the whole study: Patients received ivuxolimab, an intravenous treatment, every 2 weeks at 0.01 to 10 mg/kg. Three patients, one with hepatocellular carcinoma and two with cutaneous melanoma, achieved partial responses. General study results and limits: Expanded clones tended on average to be more numerous among CD8+ T cells than CD4+. Both CD4+ and CD8+ T cell populations in blood had undergone clonal expansion by week 6 at 0.1 to 3.0 mg/kg.

Sequenced by immunoSEQ multiplex PCR; TCRdb stores in-frame clones only, minus some. Among some 45,000 clones, approximately 86% were seen once, and the ten largest hold 35%. V lost 0 bases and J lost 5; bases outside the gene matches: 6. The CDR3 sequence is 17 residues long. Germline-derived CDR1 and CDR2 are SGHRS and YFSETQ. This receptor was obtained from an adult with an advanced solid tumor such as melanoma, head and neck, liver or kidney cancer. The sequencing here drew on CD4+ or CD8+ T cells sorted from blood, taken in a trial of the OX40 agonist ivuxolimab. This chain joins TRBV5-1 and TRBJ2-2; 11 nucleotides agree with TRBD2. The CDR3 loop is CASSLAGLAGGTGELFF. Written as DNA, the CDR3 is TGCGCCAGCAGCTTGGCCGGTCTAGCGGGAGGAACCGGGGAGCTGTTTTTT.